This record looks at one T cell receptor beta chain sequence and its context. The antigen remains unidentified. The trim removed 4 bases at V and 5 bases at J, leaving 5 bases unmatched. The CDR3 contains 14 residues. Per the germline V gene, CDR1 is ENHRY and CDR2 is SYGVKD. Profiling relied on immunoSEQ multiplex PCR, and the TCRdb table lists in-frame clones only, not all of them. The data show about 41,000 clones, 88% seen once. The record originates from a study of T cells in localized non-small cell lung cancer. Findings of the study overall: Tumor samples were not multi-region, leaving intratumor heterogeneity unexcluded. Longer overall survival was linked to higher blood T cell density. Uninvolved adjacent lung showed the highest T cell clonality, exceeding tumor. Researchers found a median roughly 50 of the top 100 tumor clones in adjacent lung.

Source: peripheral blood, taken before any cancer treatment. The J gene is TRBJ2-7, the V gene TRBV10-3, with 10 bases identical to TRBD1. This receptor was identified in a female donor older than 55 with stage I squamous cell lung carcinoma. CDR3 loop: CAISGGQGINEQYF. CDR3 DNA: TGTGCCATCAGTGGGGGACAGGGGATCAACGAGCAGTACTTC.